A single count supports the clone carrying this T cell receptor (beta chain). The data stem from a study of blood T cell repertoires in COVID-19. Study details: Samples of COVID-19 (acute and convalescent) were obtained from the United States, Italy and Spain. PBMCs, B-cell-depleted T cells, or T cells were the source of the cDNA or gDNA that made up the material.

Per the study methods: Amplified reference gene primers provided the basis for estimating nucleated cell counts. Profiled with immunoSEQ multiplex PCR; TCRdb holds only in-frame clones, not every one. V, J and clone size were drawn from that table, and D and trimming were deduced from the DNA. The sample lists over 600,000 clones; 85% to 90% were seen once. The CDR3 runs to 13 residues. V was clipped by 6 bases and J by 9 bases, with 12 bases between them. Germline V gene sequence: CDR1 MNHEY, CDR2 SVGEGT. Sequenced sample: peripheral blood. V gene TRBV6-2 or TRBV6-3 combines with J gene TRBJ1-6; no clear D. The clonotype comes from a woman younger than 30 with acute or convalescent COVID-19. Here the CDR3 reads CASSPTSPSPLHF. The CDR3 DNA reads as TGTGCCAGCAGCCCCACGAGTCCTTCACCCCTCCACTTT.